This T cell receptor beta chain was sequenced during a study of regulatory T cells in long-lasting Graves disease. Arm-PCR of CDR3 regions and iRepertoire HTBI primers were the basis on which TCR beta libraries were built. TCRdb recomputed calls from the multiplex PCR reads with MiXCR, one row per CDR3 protein. The sample records around 460,000 distinct CDR3 sequences, about a fifth being singletons. Study-level points and caveats: Preferential use of TRBV28, TRBJ1-2 and TRBJ2-5 was seen in persistent disease.

This clonotype was seen repeatedly, ten times or more. Its antigen remains unknown. The time point was: persistent/refractory GD, antithyroid drugs over 5 years with positive TRAb. RNA from PBMCs was the source of the TCR library. V shed 8 bases and J shed 1 base, with 18 bases lying between them. The length of the CDR3 is 17 residues. Per germline, CDR1 LNHDA and CDR2 SQIVND (reference sequence). The chain uses TRBV19 and TRBJ2-6, with D tentatively TRBD2 (5 bases). This TCR was recovered from a female donor with Graves disease. This specimen consisted of peripheral blood mononuclear cells (PBMCs), obtained when the disease was refractory, from a patient treated with antithyroid drugs. CDR3 region: CASGRTLTRSGANVLTF. The CDR3 region has the DNA TGTGCCAGTGGGCGGACTTTAACTCGATCTGGGGCCAACGTCCTGACTTTC.